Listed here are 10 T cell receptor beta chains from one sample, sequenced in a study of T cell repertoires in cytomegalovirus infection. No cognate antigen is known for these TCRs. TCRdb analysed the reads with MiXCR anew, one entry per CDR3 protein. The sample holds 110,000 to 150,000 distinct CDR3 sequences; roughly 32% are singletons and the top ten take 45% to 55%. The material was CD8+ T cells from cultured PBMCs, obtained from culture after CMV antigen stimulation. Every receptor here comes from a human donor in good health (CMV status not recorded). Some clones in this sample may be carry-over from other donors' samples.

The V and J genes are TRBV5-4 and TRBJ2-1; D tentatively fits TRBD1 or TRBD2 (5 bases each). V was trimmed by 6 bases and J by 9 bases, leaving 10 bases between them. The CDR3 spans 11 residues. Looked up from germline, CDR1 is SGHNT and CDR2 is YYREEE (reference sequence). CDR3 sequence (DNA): TGTGCCAGCACCAATGGGGGTGAGCAGTTCTTC. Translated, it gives CASTNGGEQFF. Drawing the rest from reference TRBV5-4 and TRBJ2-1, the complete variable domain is ETGVTQSPTHLIKTRGQQVTLRCSSQSGHNTVSWYQQALGQGPQFIFQYYREEENGRGNFPPRFSGLQFPNYSSELNVNALELDDSALYLCASTNGGEQFFGPGTRLTVL.

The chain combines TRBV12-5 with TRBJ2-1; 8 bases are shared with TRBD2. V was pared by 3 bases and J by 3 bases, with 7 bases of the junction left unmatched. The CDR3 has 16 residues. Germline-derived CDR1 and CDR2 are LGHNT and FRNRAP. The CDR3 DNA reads TGTGCTAGTGGTTTCAGGACTAGCAGGGTCTACAATGAGCAGTTCTTC. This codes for CASGFRTSRVYNEQFF. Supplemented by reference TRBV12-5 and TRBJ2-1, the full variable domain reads DARVTQTPRHKVTEMGQEVTMRCQPILGHNTVFWYRQTMMQGLELLAYFRNRAPLDDSGMPKDRFSAEMPDATLATLKIQPSEPRDSAVYFCASGFRTSRVYNEQFFGPGTRLTVL.

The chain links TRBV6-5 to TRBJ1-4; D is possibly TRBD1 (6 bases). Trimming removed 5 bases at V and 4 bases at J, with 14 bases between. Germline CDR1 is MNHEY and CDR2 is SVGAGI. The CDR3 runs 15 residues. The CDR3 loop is CASSPTGTGNEKLFF. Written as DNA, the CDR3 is TGTGCCAGCAGTCCTACAGGGACGGGTAATGAAAAACTGTTTTTT.

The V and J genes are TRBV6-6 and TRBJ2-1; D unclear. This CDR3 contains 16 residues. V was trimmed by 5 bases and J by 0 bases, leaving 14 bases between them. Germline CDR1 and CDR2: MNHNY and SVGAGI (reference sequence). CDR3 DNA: TGTGCCAGCAGTGAGTTATCCTTGAGCTCCTACAATGAGCAGTTCTTC. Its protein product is CASSELSLSSYNEQFF.

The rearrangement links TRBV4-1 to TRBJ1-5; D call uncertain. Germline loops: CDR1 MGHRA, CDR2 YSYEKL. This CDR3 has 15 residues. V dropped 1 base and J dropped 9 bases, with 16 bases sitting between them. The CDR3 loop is CASSQATNELGPQHF. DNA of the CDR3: TGCGCCAGCAGCCAAGCCACAAACGAGCTGGGGCCCCAGCATTTT.

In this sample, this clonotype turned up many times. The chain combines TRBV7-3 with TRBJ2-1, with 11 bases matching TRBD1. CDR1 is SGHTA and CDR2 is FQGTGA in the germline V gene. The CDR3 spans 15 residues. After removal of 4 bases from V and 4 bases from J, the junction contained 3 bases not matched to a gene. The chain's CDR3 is CASSWTGGQYNEQFF. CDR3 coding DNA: TGTGCCAGCAGCTGGACAGGGGGCCAGTACAATGAGCAGTTCTTC.

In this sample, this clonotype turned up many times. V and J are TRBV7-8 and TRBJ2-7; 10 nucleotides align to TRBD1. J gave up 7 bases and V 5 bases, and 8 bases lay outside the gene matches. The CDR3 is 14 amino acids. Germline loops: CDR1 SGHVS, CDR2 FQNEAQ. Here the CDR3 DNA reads TGTGCCAGCAGCCCCGACAGGGGGCAAAGGGAGCAGTACTTC. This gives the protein CASSPDRGQREQYF.

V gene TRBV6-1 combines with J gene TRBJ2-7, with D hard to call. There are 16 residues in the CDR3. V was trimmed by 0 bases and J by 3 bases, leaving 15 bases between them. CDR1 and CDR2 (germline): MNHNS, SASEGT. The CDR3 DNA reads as TGTGCCAGCAGTGAAGCGGGGTCCGCCCTTTTCTACGAGCAGTACTTC. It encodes CASSEAGSALFYEQYF.

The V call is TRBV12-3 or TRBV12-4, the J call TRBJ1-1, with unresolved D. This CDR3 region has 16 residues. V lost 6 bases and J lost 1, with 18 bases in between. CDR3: CASRLSRQDQNTEAFF. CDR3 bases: TGTGCCAGCAGACTCTCCCGGCAGGACCAGAACACTGAAGCTTTCTTT.

The CDR3 DNA is TGTGCCAGCAGTCCCGACAGGGCCATGGACTACACCTTC. This codes for CASSPDRAMDYTF. The rearrangement uses TRBV12-3 or TRBV12-4 and TRBJ1-2; 7 bases are shared with TRBD1. V lost 5 bases to trimming and J lost 10 bases; unmatched junction nucleotides: 10. CDR3 length equals 13 residues.